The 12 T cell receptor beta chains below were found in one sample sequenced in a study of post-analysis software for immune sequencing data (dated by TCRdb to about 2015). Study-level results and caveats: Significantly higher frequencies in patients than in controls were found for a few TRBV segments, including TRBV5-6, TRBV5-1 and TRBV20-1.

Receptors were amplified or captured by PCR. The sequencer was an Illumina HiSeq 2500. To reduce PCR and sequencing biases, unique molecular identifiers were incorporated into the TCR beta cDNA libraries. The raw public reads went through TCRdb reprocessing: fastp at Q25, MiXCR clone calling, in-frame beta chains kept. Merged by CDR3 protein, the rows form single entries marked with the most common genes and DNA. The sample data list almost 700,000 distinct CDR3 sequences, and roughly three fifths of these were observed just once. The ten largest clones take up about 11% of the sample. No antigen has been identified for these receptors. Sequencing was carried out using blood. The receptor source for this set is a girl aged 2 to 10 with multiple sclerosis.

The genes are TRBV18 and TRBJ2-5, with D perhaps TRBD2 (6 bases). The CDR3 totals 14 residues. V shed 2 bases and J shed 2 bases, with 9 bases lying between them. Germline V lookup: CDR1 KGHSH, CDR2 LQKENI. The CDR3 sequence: CASSPTSRQETQYF. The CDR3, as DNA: TGTGCCAGCTCACCAACTAGCAGGCAAGAGACCCAGTACTTC.

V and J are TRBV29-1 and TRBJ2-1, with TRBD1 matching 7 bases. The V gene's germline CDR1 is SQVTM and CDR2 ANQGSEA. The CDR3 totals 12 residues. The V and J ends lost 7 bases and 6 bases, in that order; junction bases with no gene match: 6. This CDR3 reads CSGVTGTNEQFF. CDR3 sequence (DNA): TGCAGCGGAGTGACAGGGACCAATGAGCAGTTCTTC.

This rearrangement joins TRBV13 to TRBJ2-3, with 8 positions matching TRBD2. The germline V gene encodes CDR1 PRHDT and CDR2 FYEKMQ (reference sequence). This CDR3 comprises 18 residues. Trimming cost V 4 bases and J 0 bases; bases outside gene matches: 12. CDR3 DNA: TGTGCCAGCAGCTGGCGCTGGGCTAGCGGGCCGAGCACAGATACGCAGTATTTT. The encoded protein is CASSWRWASGPSTDTQYF.

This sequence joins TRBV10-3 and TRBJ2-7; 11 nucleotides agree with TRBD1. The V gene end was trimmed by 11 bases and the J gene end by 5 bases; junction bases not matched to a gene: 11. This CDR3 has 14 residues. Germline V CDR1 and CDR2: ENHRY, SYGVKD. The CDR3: CASTPGQGAHEQYF. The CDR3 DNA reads TGTGCCTCCACCCCTGGACAGGGGGCCCACGAGCAGTACTTC.

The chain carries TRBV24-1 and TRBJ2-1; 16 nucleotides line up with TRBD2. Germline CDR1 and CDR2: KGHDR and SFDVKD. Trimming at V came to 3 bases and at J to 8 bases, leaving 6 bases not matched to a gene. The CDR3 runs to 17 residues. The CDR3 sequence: CATSDTGTSGGGYEQFF. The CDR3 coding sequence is TGTGCCACCAGTGATACCGGGACTAGCGGGGGGGGCTATGAGCAGTTCTTC.

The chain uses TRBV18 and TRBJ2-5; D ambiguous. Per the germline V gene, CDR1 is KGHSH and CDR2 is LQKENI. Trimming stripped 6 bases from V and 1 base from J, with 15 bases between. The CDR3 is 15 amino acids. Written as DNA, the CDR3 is TGTGCCAGCTCTTCGCAGCAGGACCCCCAAGAGACCCAGTACTTC. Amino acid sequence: CASSSQQDPQETQYF.

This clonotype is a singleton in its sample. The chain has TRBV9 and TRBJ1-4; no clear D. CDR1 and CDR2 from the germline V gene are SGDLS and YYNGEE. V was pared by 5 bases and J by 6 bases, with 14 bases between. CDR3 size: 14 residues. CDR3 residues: CASSGSGLDEKLFF. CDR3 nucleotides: TGTGCCAGCAGTGGGTCCGGACTTGATGAAAAACTGTTTTTT.

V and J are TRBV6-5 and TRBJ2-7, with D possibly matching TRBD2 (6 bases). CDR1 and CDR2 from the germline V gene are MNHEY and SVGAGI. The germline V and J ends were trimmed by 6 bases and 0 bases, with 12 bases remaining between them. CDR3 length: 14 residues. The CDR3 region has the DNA TGTGCCAGCAGCTCAGGAGCGGGCTCCTACGAGCAGTACTTC. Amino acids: CASSSGAGSYEQYF.

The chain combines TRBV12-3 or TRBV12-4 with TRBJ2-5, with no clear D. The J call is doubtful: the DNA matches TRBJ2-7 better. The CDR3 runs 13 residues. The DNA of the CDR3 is TGTGCCAGCAGTGCAGAAGCAGGATACGAGCAGTACTTC. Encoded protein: CASSAEAGYEQYF.

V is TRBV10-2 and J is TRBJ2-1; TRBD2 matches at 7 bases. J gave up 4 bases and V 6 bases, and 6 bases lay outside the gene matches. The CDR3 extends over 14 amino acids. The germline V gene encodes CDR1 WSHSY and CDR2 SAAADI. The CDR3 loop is CASRAGTTYNEQFF. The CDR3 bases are TGCGCCAGCAGGGCCGGGACTACATACAATGAGCAGTTCTTC.

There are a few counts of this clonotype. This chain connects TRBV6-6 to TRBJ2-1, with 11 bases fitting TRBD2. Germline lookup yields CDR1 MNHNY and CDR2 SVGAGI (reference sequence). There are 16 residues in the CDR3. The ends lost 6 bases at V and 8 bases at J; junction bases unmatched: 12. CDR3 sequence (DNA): TGTGCCAGCAGATCCCCCCGACTAGCGGGATACTATGAGCAGTTCTTC. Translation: CASRSPRLAGYYEQFF.

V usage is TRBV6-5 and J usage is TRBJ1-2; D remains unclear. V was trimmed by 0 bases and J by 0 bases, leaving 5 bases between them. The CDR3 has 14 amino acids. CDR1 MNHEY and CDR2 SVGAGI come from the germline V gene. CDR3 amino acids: CASSYSWPNYGYTF. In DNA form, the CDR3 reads TGTGCCAGCAGTTACTCGTGGCCTAACTATGGCTACACCTTC.